This TCR beta chain is drawn from a study of T cell responses to AZD1222 COVID-19 vaccine. CDR1 is LNHDA, CDR2 SQIVND, per germline (reference sequence). This CDR3 is built from 14 residues. V dropped 6 bases and J dropped 1 base, with 12 bases sitting between them. Method: immunoSEQ multiplex PCR; TCRdb's copy keeps in-frame clones and lacks some. This sample has over 130,000 clones; approximately 92% occur once, and the top ten carry 2.5% to 3.5%. Material: peripheral blood, obtained 28 days after the second AZD1222 dose. This sequence was found in an adult who received the AZD1222 COVID-19 vaccine. The gene calls are TRBV19 and TRBJ1-1; possible D gene TRBD1, 5 bases. In DNA form, the CDR3 reads TGTGCCAGTAGACCGGGACGGACGAACACTGAAGCTTTCTTT. Residues: CASRPGRTNTEAFF.